This T cell receptor (beta chain) was documented in a study of blood T cell repertoires in COVID-19. For the study at large: The cDNA or gDNA used as material had been derived from T cells, B-cell-depleted T cells, or PBMCs.

Repertoires were generated with immunoSEQ multiplex PCR, while TCRdb's copy carries only in-frame clones and drops some. The table has around 330,000 clones, approximately 88% seen once; the top ten hold 1.5% to 2%. Germline CDR1 is SGHNT and CDR2 is YYREEE (reference sequence). Losses at the gene ends were 1 base for V and 5 bases for J; bases not matched to a gene: 6. CDR3 length: 15 residues. This clone was seen once. The sequenced sample consisted of peripheral blood. The receptor's source is a woman in her 30s with COVID-19, enrolled during active disease. The V call is TRBV5-4, the J call TRBJ2-1; TRBD2 agrees at 7 bases. CDR3 sequence reads: CASSLRLADNNEQFF. For the CDR3, the DNA is TGTGCCAGCAGCTTGAGGCTAGCGGATAACAATGAGCAGTTCTTC.